This T cell receptor (beta chain) was documented in a study of T cell clonotyping in hematopoietic cell transplantation (dated by TCRdb to about 2021). Background for the entire study: A total of more than 110 blood samples were gathered in the study from 30 to 35 consecutive transplant recipients along with their related donors. Recruitment of patients ran from 2015 to early 2017, and follow-up continued until late 2020 or until death.

The CDR3 goes from the cysteine to the phenylalanine over 14 residues. CDR3 DNA is the only sequence kept; it has 42 bases, read in frame from the first base. CDR1 PRHDT and CDR2 FYEKMQ are derived from the germline V gene (reference sequence). Deletion took 1 base off V and 0 bases off J, with a span of 6 bases between the germline ends. The study at large found these results: After transplant, TCR diversity in recipients dropped, and pathologically expanded clonotypes increased progressively from day 30 to day 180. Inverse Simpson Index values from donors and from recipients before transplant predicted broader TCR repertoire diversity after transplant. Just a small fraction of recipient repertoires overlapped with donor repertoires, and more than 95% appeared de novo at the given depth. The sample size was limited, and CD4 and CD8 repertoire contributions could not be separated because cells were not sorted.

The immunoSEQ assay, a bias-controlled multiplex PCR using V- and J-specific primers, was used to amplify TCR beta CDR3 regions from genomic DNA. In a second PCR step, the CDR3 amplicons were tagged with a proprietary barcode plus Illumina adapter sequences. An Illumina MiSeq instrument was used to sequence the CDR3 libraries. The original methods were these. Export and quality control were performed with immunoSEQ Analyzer 3.0, and downstream analyses were performed with R Bioconductor and Immunarch. Only productive rearrangements in the normalized downsampled data set went into calculating the repertoire metrics. In the normalized cohort, a clonotype counted as pathologically expanded if the clonotype was larger than 5 templates. The Inverse Simpson Index served as the measure of repertoire diversity. To capture all clonotypes, the CMV-specificity analyses were run on the non-normalized data set. Sourced from immuneACCESS, this table was stored by TCRdb with only in-frame sequences that have V and J called. A share of the clones is absent; for the studies checked, an unresolved V gene accounts for under half, and the remainder has no known explanation. V and J calls plus clone size are reproduced from that table; the DNA served to infer D and trimming. For this sample the table gives roughly 5,200 clones, of which roughly 19% were detected only once. Clones ranked in the top ten supply 20% to 25% of the sample.

The sample's time point, from its label and the paper: 180 days after allo-HCT. Blood from recipients was drawn roughly 28 days before transplant, then again at days 30, 100 and 180 after transplant. Using Nuclei Lysis Solution, genomic DNA was extracted from unfractionated peripheral blood mononuclear cells that were either fresh or cryopreserved. This clone was found a few times. Its antigen has not been determined. No base quality values were provided; no much bigger clone lies one nucleotide off. The sequences come from PBMCs, collected 180 days after allogeneic stem cell transplant. The TCR sequence derives from a male patient aged 18-29 years who had an allogeneic stem cell transplant, so the T cells may come from the graft donor. Some clones in this sample may be carry-over from other donors' samples. Rearrangement joined TRBV13 to TRBJ1-1; there is no confident call for the D gene. The bases read TGTGCCAGCAGCTTAGAACTTATGAACACTGAAGCTTTCTTT. Translated, this is CASSLELMNTEAFF. The entire variable domain, with the stretches around the CDR3 drawn from the reference TRBV13 and TRBJ1-1 proteins, is AAGVIQSPRHLIKEKRETATLKCYPIPRHDTVYWYQQGPGQDPQFLISFYEKMQSDKGSIPDRFSAQQFSDYHSELNMSSLELGDSALYFCASSLELMNTEAFFGQGTRLTVV.